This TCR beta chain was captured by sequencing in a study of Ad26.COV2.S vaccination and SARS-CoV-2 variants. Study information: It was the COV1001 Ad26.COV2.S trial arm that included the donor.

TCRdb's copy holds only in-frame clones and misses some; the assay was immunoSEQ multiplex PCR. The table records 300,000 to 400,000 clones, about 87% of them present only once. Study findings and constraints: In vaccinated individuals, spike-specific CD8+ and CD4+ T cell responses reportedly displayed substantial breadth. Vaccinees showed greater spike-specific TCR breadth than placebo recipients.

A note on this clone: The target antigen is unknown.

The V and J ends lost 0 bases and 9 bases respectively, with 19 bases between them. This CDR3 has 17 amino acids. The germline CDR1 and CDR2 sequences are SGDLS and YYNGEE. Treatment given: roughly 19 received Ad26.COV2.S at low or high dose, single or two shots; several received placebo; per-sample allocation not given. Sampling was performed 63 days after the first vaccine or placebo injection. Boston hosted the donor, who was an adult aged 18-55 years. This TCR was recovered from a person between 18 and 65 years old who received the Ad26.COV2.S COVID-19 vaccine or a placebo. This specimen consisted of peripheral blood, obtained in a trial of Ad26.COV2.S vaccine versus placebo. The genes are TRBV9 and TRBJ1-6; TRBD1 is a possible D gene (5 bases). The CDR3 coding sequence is TGTGCCAGCAGCGTAGGGGTTGGGGAGGGTGACAGTTCACCCCTCCACTTT. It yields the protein CASSVGVGEGDSSPLHF.